A single sample is the source of the 25 T cell receptor beta chains below, sequenced in a study of cytomegalovirus exposure and HLA in healthy donors. The assay was immunoSEQ multiplex PCR, and TCRdb's table has in-frame clones only and misses some. The sample yields about 240,000 clones, roughly 89% seen once. Sequencing used PBMCs. These receptors were obtained from a man in his late teens or twenties in good health and CMV-seronegative.

V is TRBV30 and J is TRBJ1-4; TRBD1 might be the D (5 bases). Trimming pared 2 bases from V and 5 bases from J, leaving 12 bases between. The germline CDR1 and CDR2 sequences are GTSNPN and SVGIG (reference sequence). This CDR3 spans 14 amino acids. The CDR3 DNA follows: TGTGCCTGGAGTATGTTCAGGGCGAATGAAAAACTGTTTTTT. It translates to CAWSMFRANEKLFF.

The chain uses TRBV18 and TRBJ2-7, with TRBD2 matching 14 bases. The CDR3 contains 18 residues. Germline loops: CDR1 KGHSH, CDR2 LQKENI. Germline trimming cut 4 bases from V and 3 bases from J; bases unmatched to any gene: 11. In DNA form, the CDR3 reads TGTGCCAGCTCACGAGAGACTAGGGGACTAGCGGGAGACTACGAGCAGTACTTC. The encoded protein is CASSRETRGLAGDYEQYF.

The chain combines TRBV27 with TRBJ1-5; 7 bases agree with TRBD1. V was pared by 4 bases and J by 4 bases, with 1 base of the junction left unmatched. This CDR3 is 13 amino acids long. Germline-derived CDR1 and CDR2 are MNHEY and SMNVEV (reference sequence). In DNA form, the CDR3 reads TGTGCCAGCAGTTCGACAGGGAATCAGCCCCAGCATTTT. Translation: CASSSTGNQPQHF.

CDR3 DNA: TGTGCCAGCAGCTCCGGACAGGGGACCTCGGAAGCTTTCTTT. Translating gives CASSSGQGTSEAFF. This chain joins TRBV11-3 and TRBJ1-1, with 9 bases matching TRBD1. Trimming at V came to 4 bases and at J to 8 bases, leaving 8 bases not matched to a gene. The germline gives CDR1 SGHNT, CDR2 YENEEA. The CDR3 extends over 14 amino acids.

J is TRBJ2-5 and V is TRBV4-3, with TRBD1 matching over 9 bases. The germline CDR1 and CDR2 sequences are LGHNA and YSLEER. J gave up 2 bases and V 3 bases, and 4 bases lay outside the gene matches. This CDR3 region has 15 residues. CDR3 protein: CASSQGTGTQETQYF. The CDR3 DNA sequence: TGCGCCAGCAGCCAGGGGACAGGGACACAAGAGACCCAGTACTTC.

The J gene is TRBJ2-7, the V gene TRBV6-5; perhaps TRBD2 as D (6 bases). Germline CDR1 is MNHEY and CDR2 is SVGAGI. The V and J ends lost 6 bases and 3 bases respectively, with 12 bases between them. The CDR3 is 13 residues long. CDR3 sequence reads: CASRGGGSYEQYF. The CDR3 DNA follows: TGTGCCAGCAGAGGTGGAGGGAGCTACGAGCAGTACTTC.

The CDR3 DNA is TGTGCCAGCAGCTTGTTAAGCGGGGGGGCCCTGGAGACCCAGTACTTC. As protein: CASSLLSGGALETQYF. The chain recombines TRBV5-4 with TRBJ2-5, with 10 bases matching TRBD2. The CDR3 runs 16 residues. The germline CDR1 and CDR2 sequences are SGHNT and YYREEE (reference sequence). J gave up 5 bases and V 1 base, and 8 bases lay outside the gene matches.

This sequence joins TRBV2 and TRBJ2-3, with D perhaps TRBD2 (6 bases). V was shortened by 7 bases and J by 5 bases, with 19 bases between the two germline ends. The germline CDR1 and CDR2 sequences are SNHLY and FYNNEI. The CDR3 loop spans 15 amino acids. The CDR3 reads CASTVGGVLGDTQYF. In DNA, the CDR3 is TGTGCCAGCACGGTGGGCGGGGTGTTGGGAGATACGCAGTATTTT.

This clone occurred once. This sequence joins TRBV7-2 and TRBJ2-4; D unclear. In germline, CDR1 is SGHTA, CDR2 FQGNSA. This CDR3 contains 13 residues. V was cut by 5 bases and J by 9 bases, with 14 bases left in between. As DNA, the CDR3 is TGTGCCAGCAGCCTTCAAAGACGGAGCATTCAGTACTTC. Translation gives CASSLQRRSIQYF.

The chain employs TRBV6-1 and TRBJ2-7; 9 bases align to TRBD1. V lost 6 bases, J lost 8 bases, and 11 bases stayed unmatched. CDR3 length: 14 residues. In germline, CDR1 is MNHNS, CDR2 SASEGT. CDR3 coding DNA: TGTGCCAGCAGGACAGGGGGGCCCCGTTCTCAGCAGTACTTC. This translates into CASRTGGPRSQQYF.

The chain employs TRBV4-1 and TRBJ1-5, with D perhaps matching TRBD1 (6 bases). This CDR3 comprises 16 residues. The germline V gene encodes CDR1 MGHRA and CDR2 YSYEKL. Between the trimmed V and J ends, which lost 3 bases and 5 bases, there was a span of 17 bases. As DNA, the CDR3 is TGCGCCAGCAGCCAGCAACAGGGCCCCCTTTATCAGCCCCAGCATTTT. Translated, it gives CASSQQQGPLYQPQHF.

The chain has TRBV4-1 and TRBJ2-1; D unresolved. CDR3 length: 17 residues. Germline lookup yields CDR1 MGHRA and CDR2 YSYEKL. V was trimmed by 1 base and J by 3 bases, leaving 16 bases between them. The CDR3 reads CASSQAALRIFYNEQFF. As DNA, the CDR3 is TGCGCCAGCAGCCAAGCCGCTTTGCGAATTTTCTACAATGAGCAGTTCTTC.

This clone has a handful of counts. The J gene is TRBJ1-2, the V gene TRBV5-4; no clear D. Germline values: CDR1 SGHNT, CDR2 YYREEE (reference sequence). CDR3 length equals 14 residues. V was pared by 6 bases and J by 8 bases, with 20 bases between. CDR3 DNA: TGTGCCAGCACCTCCCCGGGGTACTTGGAAGGCTACACCTTC. It translates to CASTSPGYLEGYTF. The full variable domain, its missing parts supplied by reference TRBV5-4 and TRBJ1-2, is ETGVTQSPTHLIKTRGQQVTLRCSSQSGHNTVSWYQQALGQGPQFIFQYYREEENGRGNFPPRFSGLQFPNYSSELNVNALELDDSALYLCASTSPGYLEGYTFGSGTRLTVV.

Only one count was recorded for this clone. The chain employs TRBV5-6 and TRBJ1-1; 7 bases map to TRBD1. The junction had 4 bases not matched to a gene; V was cut back by 4 bases and J by 1 base. The CDR3 has 14 amino acids. From germline, CDR1 is SGHDT and CDR2 YYEEEE. Here the CDR3 reads CASSKQGKNTEAFF. The CDR3 region has the DNA TGTGCCAGCAGCAAACAGGGGAAGAACACTGAAGCTTTCTTT.

The chain employs TRBV27 and TRBJ2-1; no definite D call. V lost 2 bases, J lost 7 bases, and 6 bases lay in between. This CDR3 has 12 residues. The germline CDR1 and CDR2 sequences are MNHEY and SMNVEV (reference sequence). For the CDR3, the DNA is TGTGCCAGCAGTTTAGGCTCTAATGAGCAGTTCTTC. As protein: CASSLGSNEQFF.

The V and J genes are TRBV2 and TRBJ2-7; TRBD2 agrees at 12 bases. The CDR3 contains 14 residues. From germline, CDR1 is SNHLY and CDR2 FYNNEI. The V gene end was trimmed by 7 bases and the J gene end by 4 bases; junction bases not matched to a gene: 5. The CDR3 loop reads CASTLTSGSYEQYF. CDR3 DNA sequence: TGTGCCAGCACCCTGACTAGCGGGAGTTACGAGCAGTACTTC.

This clone is a singleton in its sample. The rearrangement joins TRBV11-2 to TRBJ1-4; a possible D gene is TRBD1 (6 bases). Germline CDR1 and CDR2: SGHAT and FQNNGV. V lost 3 bases and J 4 bases, leaving 15 bases between the germline ends. There are 16 residues in the CDR3. The CDR3 region is CASSLVGQRVNEKLFF. The CDR3 region has the DNA TGTGCCAGCAGCTTGGTAGGACAGAGAGTTAATGAAAAACTGTTTTTT.

The gene calls are TRBV6-4 and TRBJ1-2; 11 bases line up with TRBD1. The J segment lost 4 bases and the V segment lost 3 bases, leaving 1 base of the junction unmatched. In germline, CDR1 is MRHNA, CDR2 SNTAGT. The CDR3 covers 14 residues. CDR3 region: CASSEGQGAYGYTF. DNA of the CDR3: TGTGCCAGCAGTGAAGGACAGGGGGCCTATGGCTACACCTTC.

V gene TRBV4-2 combines with J gene TRBJ2-2; TRBD2 matches 10 bases. Trimming cost V 3 bases and J 4 bases; bases outside gene matches: 5. CDR1 is LGHNA, CDR2 YNFKEQ, per germline. CDR3 length equals 16 residues. The CDR3 bases are TGTGCCAGCAGCCACTCGATAGCGGGAGGCACCGGGGAGCTGTTTTTT. Residues: CASSHSIAGGTGELFF.

Details on this clone: It is unclear where the CDR3 begins or ends on the DNA, so no DNA is shown, and the CDR3 is as TCRdb lists it. This sequence joins TRBV12-2 and TRBJ2-2; the D call TRBD2 from the table was never checked on the DNA. TRBV12-2 represents a pseudogene. The CDR3 adds up to 18 amino acids, both ends counted. The CDR3 loop reads CASFSVVAGGSNTGELFF.

V and J are TRBV5-1 and TRBJ2-1; 11 nucleotides align to TRBD2. The CDR3 length is 16 residues. V shed 4 bases, J shed 5 bases, and the junction held 8 bases outside the gene matches. Germline V gene lookup returns CDR1 SGHRS and CDR2 YFSETQ. The CDR3 DNA sequence: TGCGCCAGCAGCAACACACTAGCGGGAGTACACAATGAGCAGTTCTTC. Translated: CASSNTLAGVHNEQFF.

This clone was recorded a few times. V gene TRBV7-8 combines with J gene TRBJ2-7, with D tentatively TRBD2 (6 bases). V lost 8 bases and J lost 7, with 21 bases in between. The germline CDR1 and CDR2 sequences are SGHVS and FQNEAQ. The length of the CDR3 is 14 residues. The CDR3 bases are TGTGCCAGCGGGCCCGGGAGCCGAATTAGAGAGCAGTACTTC. Residues: CASGPGSRIREQYF.

V is TRBV2 and J is TRBJ1-5; 8 bases are shared with TRBD1. The CDR3 contains 14 residues. J was trimmed by 5 bases and V by 5 bases; bases with no gene match: 5. Per the germline V gene, CDR1 is SNHLY and CDR2 is FYNNEI. CDR3 sequence (DNA): TGTGCCAGCAGTTTGGACAGGGACGATCAGCCCCAGCATTTT. As protein: CASSLDRDDQPQHF.

This clone was seen a single time. J is TRBJ2-7 and V is TRBV18; a weak D match, TRBD2 (5 bases). Trimming pared 3 bases from V and 5 bases from J, leaving 14 bases between. The CDR3 loop spans 14 amino acids. CDR1 KGHSH and CDR2 LQKENI come from the germline V gene. CDR3 loop: CASSPGIPRDEQYF. The CDR3 bases are TGTGCCAGCTCACCCGGGATACCTCGCGACGAGCAGTACTTC.

The chain carries TRBV9 and TRBJ2-7; TRBD1 might be the D (6 bases). CDR3 size: 14 residues. CDR1 is SGDLS and CDR2 is YYNGEE in the germline V gene. V was pared by 3 bases and J by 6 bases, with 16 bases between. CDR3 region: CASSERTGYGEQYF. CDR3 nucleotides: TGTGCCAGCAGCGAGAGAACAGGGTACGGCGAGCAGTACTTC.